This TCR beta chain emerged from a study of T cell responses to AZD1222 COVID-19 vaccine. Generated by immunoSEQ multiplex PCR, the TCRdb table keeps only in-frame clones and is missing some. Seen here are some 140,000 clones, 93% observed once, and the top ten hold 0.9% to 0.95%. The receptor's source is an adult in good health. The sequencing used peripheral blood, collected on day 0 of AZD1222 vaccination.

The chain's CDR3 is CASSFGSGNTIYF. The CDR3 bases are TGCGCCAGCAGCTTCGGCTCTGGAAACACCATATATTTT. The V and J genes are TRBV5-1 and TRBJ1-3, with unresolved D. The CDR3 has 13 amino acids. Germline V gene lookup returns CDR1 SGHRS and CDR2 YFSETQ. The V and J ends lost 2 bases and 0 bases respectively, with 3 bases between them.